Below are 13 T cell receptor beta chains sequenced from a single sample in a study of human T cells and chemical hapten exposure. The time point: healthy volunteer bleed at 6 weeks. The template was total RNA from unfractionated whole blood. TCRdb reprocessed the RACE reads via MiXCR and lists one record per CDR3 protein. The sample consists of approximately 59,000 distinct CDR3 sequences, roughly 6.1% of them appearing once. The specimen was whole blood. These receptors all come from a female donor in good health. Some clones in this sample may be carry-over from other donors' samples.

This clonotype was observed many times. CDR3 region: CASSSGTGPIGELFF. The CDR3, as DNA: TGTGCCAGCAGCTCCGGGACAGGTCCTATCGGGGAGCTGTTTTTT. The chain uses TRBV12-3 or TRBV12-4 and TRBJ2-2; 8 nucleotides line up with TRBD1. V was pared by 6 bases and J by 7 bases, with 10 bases of the junction left unmatched. The CDR3 extends over 15 amino acids.

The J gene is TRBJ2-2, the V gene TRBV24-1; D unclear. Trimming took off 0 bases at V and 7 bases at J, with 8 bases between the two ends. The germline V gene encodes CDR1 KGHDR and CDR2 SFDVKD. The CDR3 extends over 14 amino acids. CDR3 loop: CATSDLGIGGELFF. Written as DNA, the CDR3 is TGTGCCACCAGTGATTTGGGTATCGGCGGGGAGCTGTTTTTT.

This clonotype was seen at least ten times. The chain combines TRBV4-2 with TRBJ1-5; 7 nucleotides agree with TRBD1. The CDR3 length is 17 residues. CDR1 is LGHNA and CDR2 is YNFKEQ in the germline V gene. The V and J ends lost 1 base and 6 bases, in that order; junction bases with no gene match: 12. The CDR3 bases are TGTGCCAGCAGCCAAGGGCTAGGGGACAGCAATTTTCAGCCCCAGCATTTT. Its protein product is CASSQGLGDSNFQPQHF.

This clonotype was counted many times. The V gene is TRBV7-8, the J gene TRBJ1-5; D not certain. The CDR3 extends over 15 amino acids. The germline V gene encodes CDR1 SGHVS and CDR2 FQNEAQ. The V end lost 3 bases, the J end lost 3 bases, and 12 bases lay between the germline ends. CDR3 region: CASSFQRQVNQPQHF. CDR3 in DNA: TGTGCCAGCAGCTTCCAACGGCAGGTCAATCAGCCCCAGCATTTT.

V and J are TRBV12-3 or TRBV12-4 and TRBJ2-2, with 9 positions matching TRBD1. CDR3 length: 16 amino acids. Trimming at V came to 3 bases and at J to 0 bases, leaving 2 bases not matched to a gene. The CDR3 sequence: CASSLGTGPNTGELFF. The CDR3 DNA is TGTGCCAGCAGTTTGGGGACAGGGCCGAACACCGGGGAGCTGTTTTTT.

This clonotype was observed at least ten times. The DNA of the CDR3 is TGTGCCAGCAGGGGGACTAGCGGGAACACCGGGGAGCTGTTTTTT. Translating gives CASRGTSGNTGELFF. The chain is built from TRBV2 and TRBJ2-2, with 11 bases aligning to TRBD2. The CDR3 runs 15 residues. Germline V gene sequence: CDR1 SNHLY, CDR2 FYNNEI. Germline trimming cut 6 bases from V and 1 base from J; bases unmatched to any gene: 1.

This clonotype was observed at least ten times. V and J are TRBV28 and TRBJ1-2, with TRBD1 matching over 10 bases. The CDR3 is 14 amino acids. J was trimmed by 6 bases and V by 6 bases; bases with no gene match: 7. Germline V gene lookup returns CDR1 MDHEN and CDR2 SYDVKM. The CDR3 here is CASRGQGLGDGYTF. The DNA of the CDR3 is TGTGCCAGCAGGGGACAGGGGTTAGGTGATGGCTACACCTTC.

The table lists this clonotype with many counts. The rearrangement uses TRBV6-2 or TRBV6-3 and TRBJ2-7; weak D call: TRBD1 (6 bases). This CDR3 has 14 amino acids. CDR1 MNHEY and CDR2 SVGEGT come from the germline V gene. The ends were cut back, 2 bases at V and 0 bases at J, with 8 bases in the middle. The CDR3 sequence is CASSYGTNSYEQYF. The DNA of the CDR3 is TGTGCCAGCAGTTACGGGACAAACTCCTACGAGCAGTACTTC.

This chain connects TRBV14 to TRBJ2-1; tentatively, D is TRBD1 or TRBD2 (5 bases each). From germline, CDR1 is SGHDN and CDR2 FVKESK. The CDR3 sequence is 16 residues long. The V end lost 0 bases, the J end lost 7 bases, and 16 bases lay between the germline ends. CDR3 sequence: CASSQDWAVEGNEQFF. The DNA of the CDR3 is TGTGCCAGCAGCCAAGATTGGGCGGTAGAGGGGAATGAGCAGTTCTTC.

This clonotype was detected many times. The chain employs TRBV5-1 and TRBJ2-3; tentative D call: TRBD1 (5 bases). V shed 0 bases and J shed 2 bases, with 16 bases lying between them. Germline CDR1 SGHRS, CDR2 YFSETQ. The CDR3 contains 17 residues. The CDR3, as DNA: TGCGCCAGCAGCTTGGGGACACCTCCCCGCCCCACAGATACGCAGTATTTT. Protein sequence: CASSLGTPPRPTDTQYF.

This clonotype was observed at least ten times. The CDR3 spells CSATKTDTQYF. The CDR3 nucleotides are TGCAGTGCTACAAAAACAGATACGCAGTATTTT. V and J are TRBV20-1 and TRBJ2-3; D is uncertain. CDR3 length: 11 residues. Germline CDR1 is DFQATT and CDR2 is SNEGSKA (reference sequence). Trimming took 4 bases from V and 3 from J, leaving 5 bases between them.

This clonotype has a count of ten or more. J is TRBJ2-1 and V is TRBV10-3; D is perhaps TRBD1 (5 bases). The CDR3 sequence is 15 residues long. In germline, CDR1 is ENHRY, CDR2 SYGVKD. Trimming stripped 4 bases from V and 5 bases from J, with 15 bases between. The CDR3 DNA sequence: TGTGCCATCAGTGGGTCTAGGGGTAAGCACAATGAGCAGTTCTTC. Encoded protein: CAISGSRGKHNEQFF.

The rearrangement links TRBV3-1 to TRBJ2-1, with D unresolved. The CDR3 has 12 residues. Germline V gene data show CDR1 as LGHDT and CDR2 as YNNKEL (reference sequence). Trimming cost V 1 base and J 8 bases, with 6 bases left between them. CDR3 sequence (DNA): TGTGCCAGCAGCCAAGTCGGTGATGAGCAGTTCTTC. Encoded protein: CASSQVGDEQFF.